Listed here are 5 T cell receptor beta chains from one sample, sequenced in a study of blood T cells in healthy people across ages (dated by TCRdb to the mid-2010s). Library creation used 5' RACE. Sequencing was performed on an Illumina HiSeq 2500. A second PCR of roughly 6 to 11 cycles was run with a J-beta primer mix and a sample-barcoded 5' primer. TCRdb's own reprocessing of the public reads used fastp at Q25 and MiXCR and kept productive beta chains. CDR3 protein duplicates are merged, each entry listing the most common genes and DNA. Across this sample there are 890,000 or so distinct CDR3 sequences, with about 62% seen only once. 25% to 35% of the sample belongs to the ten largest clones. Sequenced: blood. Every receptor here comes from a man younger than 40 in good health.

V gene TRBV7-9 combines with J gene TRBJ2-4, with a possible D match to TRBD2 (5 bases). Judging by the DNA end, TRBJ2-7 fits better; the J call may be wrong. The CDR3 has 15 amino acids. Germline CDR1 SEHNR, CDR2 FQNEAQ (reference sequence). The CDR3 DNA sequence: TGTGCCAGCAGCTCCTCGAGCGGACGCTCCTACGAGCAGTACTTC. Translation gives CASSSSSGRSYEQYF.

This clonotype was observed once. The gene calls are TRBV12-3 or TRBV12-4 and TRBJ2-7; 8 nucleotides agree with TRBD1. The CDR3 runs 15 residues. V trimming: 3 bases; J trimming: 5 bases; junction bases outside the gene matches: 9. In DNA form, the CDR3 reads TGTGCCAGCAGTTTTGGATGGCAGGGGGCCGACGAGCAGTACTTC. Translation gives CASSFGWQGADEQYF.

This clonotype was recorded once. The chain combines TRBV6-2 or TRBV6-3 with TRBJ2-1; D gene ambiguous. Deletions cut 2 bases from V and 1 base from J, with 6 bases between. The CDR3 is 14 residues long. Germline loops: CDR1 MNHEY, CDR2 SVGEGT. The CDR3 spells CASSYGDSYNEQFF. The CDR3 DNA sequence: TGTGCCAGCAGTTACGGGGATTCCTACAATGAGCAGTTCTTC.

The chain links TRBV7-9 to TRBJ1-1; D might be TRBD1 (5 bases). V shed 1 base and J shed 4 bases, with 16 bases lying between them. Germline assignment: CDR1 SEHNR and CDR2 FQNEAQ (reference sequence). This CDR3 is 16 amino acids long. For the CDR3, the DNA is TGTGCCAGCAGCTTAGATCGCCGACCTGGGGGCACTGAAGCTTTCTTT. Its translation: CASSLDRRPGGTEAFF.

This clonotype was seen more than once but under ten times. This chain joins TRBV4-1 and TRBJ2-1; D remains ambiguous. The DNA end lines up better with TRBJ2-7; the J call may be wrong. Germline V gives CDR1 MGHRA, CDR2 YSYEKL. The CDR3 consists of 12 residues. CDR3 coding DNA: TGCGCCAGCAGCCAAGATTGGCGCGAGCAGTACTTC. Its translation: CASSQDWREQYF.